This TCR beta chain stems from a study of blood T cells in healthy people across ages. Study-wide results and caveats: Higher diversity, along with more naive CD4+ cells, distinguished long-lived donors from aged donors. The lack of PBMC sorting stopped any conclusive naive versus antigen-experienced comparison.

The sample holds a few counts of this clonotype. Its antigen remains unknown. The CDR3 is 13 amino acids. Germline CDR1 SGDLS, CDR2 YYNGEE. Trimming pared 3 bases from V and 10 bases from J, leaving 11 bases between. The second PCR ran 7 to 11 cycles with a sample-barcoded 5' primer and J-beta primers. A template-switch adaptor with 12 random nucleotides tagged each cDNA molecule. TCRdb reprocessed the 5' RACE reads via MiXCR and lists one record per CDR3 protein. The sample contains 590,000 or so distinct CDR3 sequences, less than 35% of which appear only once. Per sample, a minimum of 7 million PBMCs were isolated.

The receptor comes from an elderly woman in good health. V gene TRBV9 combines with J gene TRBJ1-6; D perhaps matches TRBD1 (6 bases). Material: blood. In nucleotides, the CDR3 is TGTGCCAGCAGCGACAGGGTGAGATCACCCCTCCACTTT. Translating gives CASSDRVRSPLHF.